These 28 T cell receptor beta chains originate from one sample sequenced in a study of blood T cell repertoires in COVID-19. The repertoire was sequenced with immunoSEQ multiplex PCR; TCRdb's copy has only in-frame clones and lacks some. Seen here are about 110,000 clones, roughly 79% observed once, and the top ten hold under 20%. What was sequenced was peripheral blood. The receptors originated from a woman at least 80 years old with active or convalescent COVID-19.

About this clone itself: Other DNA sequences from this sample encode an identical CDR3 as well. In nucleotides, the CDR3 is TGTGCCAGCAGTTACGGGGGGGTAGCTTTCTTT. It yields the protein CASSYGGVAFF. The chain carries TRBV6-2 or TRBV6-3 and TRBJ1-1; possibly TRBD1 for D (5 bases). The V gene lost 2 bases and the J gene lost 10 bases, with 8 bases spanning the gap. Germline lookup yields CDR1 MNHEY and CDR2 SVGEGT. CDR3 length equals 11 residues.

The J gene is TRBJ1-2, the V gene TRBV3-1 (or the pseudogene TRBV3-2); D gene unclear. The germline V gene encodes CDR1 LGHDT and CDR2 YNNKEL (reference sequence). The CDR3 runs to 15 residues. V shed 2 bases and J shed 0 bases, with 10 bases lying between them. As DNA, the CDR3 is TGTGCCAGCAGCCAATTAGATGTAGCTAACTATGGCTACACCTTC. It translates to CASSQLDVANYGYTF.

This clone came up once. The CDR3 reads CASSSGVGETQYF. Here the CDR3 DNA reads TGTGCCAGCAGCTCCGGGGTGGGAGAGACCCAGTACTTC. The chain couples TRBV7-7 to TRBJ2-5; D may be TRBD2 (5 bases). CDR3 length: 13 residues. V gave up 4 bases and J gave up 4 bases, with 10 bases separating them. The germline V gene has CDR1 SSHAT and CDR2 FNYEAQ (reference sequence).

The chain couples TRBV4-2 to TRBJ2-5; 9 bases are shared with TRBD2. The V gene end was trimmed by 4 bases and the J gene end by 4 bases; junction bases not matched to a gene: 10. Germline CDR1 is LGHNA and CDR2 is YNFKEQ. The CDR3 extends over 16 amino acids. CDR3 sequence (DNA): TGTGCCAGCAGCCCTCTCGTTGGGCGGGAGGGAGAGACCCAGTACTTC. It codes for CASSPLVGREGETQYF.

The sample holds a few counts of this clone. CDR3 nucleotide sequence: TGTGCCAGCAGCCGCGGGACAGCTAATTCACCCCTCCACTTT. This gives the protein CASSRGTANSPLHF. This sequence joins TRBV5-6 and TRBJ1-6, with 7 bases identical to TRBD1. V dropped 4 bases and J dropped 6; count of bases not matched to a gene: 4. Germline V gene lookup returns CDR1 SGHDT and CDR2 YYEEEE. The CDR3 spans 14 residues.

The CDR3: CASSYFTKETQYF. CDR3 sequence (DNA): TGTGCCAGCAGTTATTTCACTAAAGAGACCCAGTACTTC. The chain links TRBV6-2 or TRBV6-3 to TRBJ2-5; D gene ambiguous. The CDR3 is 13 amino acids. Germline V CDR1 and CDR2: MNHEY, SVGEGT. Trimming removed 3 bases from V and 3 bases from J, with 8 bases in between.

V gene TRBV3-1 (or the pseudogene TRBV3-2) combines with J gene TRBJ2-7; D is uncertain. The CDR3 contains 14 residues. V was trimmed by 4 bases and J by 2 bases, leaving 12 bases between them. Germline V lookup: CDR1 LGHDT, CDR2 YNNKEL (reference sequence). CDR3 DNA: TGTGCCAGCAGCCCGGTCCCCAGGACCTACGAGCAGTACTTC. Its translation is CASSPVPRTYEQYF.

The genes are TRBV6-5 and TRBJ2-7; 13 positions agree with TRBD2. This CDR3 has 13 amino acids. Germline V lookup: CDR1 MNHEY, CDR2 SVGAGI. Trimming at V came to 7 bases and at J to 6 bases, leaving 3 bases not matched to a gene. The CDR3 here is CASNGTSGTEQYF. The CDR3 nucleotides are TGTGCCAGCAATGGGACTAGCGGGACCGAGCAGTACTTC.

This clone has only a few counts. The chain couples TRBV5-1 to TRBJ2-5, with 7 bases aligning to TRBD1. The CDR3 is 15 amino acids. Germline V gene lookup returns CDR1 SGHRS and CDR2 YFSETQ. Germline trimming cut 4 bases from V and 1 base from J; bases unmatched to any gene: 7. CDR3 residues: CASSMMTGIQETQYF. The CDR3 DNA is TGCGCCAGCAGCATGATGACAGGGATCCAAGAGACCCAGTACTTC.

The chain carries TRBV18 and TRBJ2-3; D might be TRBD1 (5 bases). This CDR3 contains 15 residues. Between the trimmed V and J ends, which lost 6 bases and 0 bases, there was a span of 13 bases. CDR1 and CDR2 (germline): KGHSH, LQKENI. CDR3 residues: CASSLRQRSTDTQYF. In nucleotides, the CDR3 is TGTGCCAGCTCCCTACGACAGAGAAGCACAGATACGCAGTATTTT.

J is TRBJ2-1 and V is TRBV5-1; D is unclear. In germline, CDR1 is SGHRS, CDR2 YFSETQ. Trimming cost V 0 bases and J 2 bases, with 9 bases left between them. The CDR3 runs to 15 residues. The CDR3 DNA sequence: TGCGCCAGCAGCTTGGCACCTGACACCTACAATGAGCAGTTCTTC. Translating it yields CASSLAPDTYNEQFF.

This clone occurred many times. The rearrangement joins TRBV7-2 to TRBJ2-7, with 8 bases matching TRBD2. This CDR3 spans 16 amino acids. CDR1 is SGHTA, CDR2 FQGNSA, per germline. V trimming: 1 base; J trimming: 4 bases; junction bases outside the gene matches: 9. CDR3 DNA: TGTGCCAGCAGCTTAGGGCACGGGAGGGCCCTATACGAGCAGTACTTC. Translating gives CASSLGHGRALYEQYF.

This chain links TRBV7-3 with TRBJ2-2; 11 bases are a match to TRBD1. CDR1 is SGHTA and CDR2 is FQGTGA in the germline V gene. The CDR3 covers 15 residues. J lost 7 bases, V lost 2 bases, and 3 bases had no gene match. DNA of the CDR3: TGTGCCAGCAGCTTAGGACAGGGGGCGTACGGGGAGCTGTTTTTT. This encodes CASSLGQGAYGELFF.

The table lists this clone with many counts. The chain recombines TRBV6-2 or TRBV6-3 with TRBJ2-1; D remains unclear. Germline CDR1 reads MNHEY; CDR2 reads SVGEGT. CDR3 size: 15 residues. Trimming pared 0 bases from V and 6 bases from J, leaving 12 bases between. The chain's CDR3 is CASSYSIFGSNEQFF. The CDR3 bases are TGTGCCAGCAGTTACTCGATATTCGGTTCCAATGAGCAGTTCTTC.

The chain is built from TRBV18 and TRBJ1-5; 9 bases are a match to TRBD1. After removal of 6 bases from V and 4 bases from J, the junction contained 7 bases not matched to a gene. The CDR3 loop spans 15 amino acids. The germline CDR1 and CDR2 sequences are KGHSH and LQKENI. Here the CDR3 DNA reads TGTGCCAGCTCTCCGGGACAGGGAAGAAATCAGCCCCAGCATTTT. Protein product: CASSPGQGRNQPQHF. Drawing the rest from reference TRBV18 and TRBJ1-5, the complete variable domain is NAGVMQNPRHLVRRRGQEARLRCSPMKGHSHVYWYRQLPEEGLKFMVYLQKENIIDESGMPKERFSAEFPKEGPSILRIQQVVRGDSAAYFCASSPGQGRNQPQHFGDGTRLSIL.

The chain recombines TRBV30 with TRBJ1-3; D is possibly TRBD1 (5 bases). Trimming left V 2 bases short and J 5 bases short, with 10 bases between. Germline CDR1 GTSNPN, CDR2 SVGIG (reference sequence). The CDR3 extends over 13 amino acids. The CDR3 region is CAWSLGGRNTIYF. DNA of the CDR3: TGTGCCTGGAGTCTGGGGGGGAGAAACACCATATATTTT.

CDR3 region: CASSVIAGAGELFF. The CDR3 region has the DNA TGTGCCAGCAGTGTAATAGCGGGAGCCGGGGAGCTGTTTTTT. The chain uses TRBV2 and TRBJ2-2; 9 bases match TRBD2. This CDR3 is 14 amino acids long. CDR1 and CDR2 (germline): SNHLY, FYNNEI. Losses at the gene ends were 4 bases for V and 6 bases for J; bases not matched to a gene: 3.

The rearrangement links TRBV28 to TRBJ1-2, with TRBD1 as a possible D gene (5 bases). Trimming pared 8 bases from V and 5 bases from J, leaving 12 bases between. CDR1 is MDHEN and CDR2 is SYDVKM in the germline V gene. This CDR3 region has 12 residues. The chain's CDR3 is CASGTGIYGYTF. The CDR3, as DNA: TGTGCCAGCGGAACAGGAATTTATGGCTACACCTTC.

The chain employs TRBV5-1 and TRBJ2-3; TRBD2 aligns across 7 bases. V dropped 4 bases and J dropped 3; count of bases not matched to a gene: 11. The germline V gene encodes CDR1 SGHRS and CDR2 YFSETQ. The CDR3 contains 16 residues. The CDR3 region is CASSPSPGGKTDTQYF. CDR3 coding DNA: TGCGCCAGCAGCCCGAGCCCGGGAGGAAAGACAGATACGCAGTATTTT.

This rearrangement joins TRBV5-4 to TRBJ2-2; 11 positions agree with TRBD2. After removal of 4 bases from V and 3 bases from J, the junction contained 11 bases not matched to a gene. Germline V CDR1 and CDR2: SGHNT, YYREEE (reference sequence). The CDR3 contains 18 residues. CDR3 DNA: TGTGCCAGCAGCCCGAGGTTACTAGCGGGAGCTTACACCGGGGAGCTGTTTTTT. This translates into CASSPRLLAGAYTGELFF.

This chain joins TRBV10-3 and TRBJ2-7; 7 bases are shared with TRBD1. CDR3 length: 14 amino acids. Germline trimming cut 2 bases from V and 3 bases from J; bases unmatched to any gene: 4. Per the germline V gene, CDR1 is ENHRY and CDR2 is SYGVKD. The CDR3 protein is CAISETGALYEQYF. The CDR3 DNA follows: TGTGCCATCAGTGAGACAGGGGCCCTCTACGAGCAGTACTTC.

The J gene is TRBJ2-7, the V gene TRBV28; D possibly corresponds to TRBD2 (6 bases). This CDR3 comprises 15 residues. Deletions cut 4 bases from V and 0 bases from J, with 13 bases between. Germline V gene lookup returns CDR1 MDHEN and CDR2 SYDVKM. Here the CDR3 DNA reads TGTGCCAGCAGTTCATTAGCGGATAGCTCCTACGAGCAGTACTTC. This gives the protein CASSSLADSSYEQYF.

CDR3 residues: CASSPGQGAPQHF. In DNA form, the CDR3 reads TGTGCCAGCAGTCCAGGACAGGGGGCGCCTCAGCATTTT. The J gene is TRBJ1-5, the V gene TRBV2, with 11 bases aligning to TRBD1. Germline-derived CDR1 and CDR2 are SNHLY and FYNNEI. Germline trimming cut 5 bases from V and 13 bases from J; bases unmatched to any gene: 7. The CDR3 has 13 residues. The complete variable domain, with remaining parts taken from reference TRBV2 and TRBJ1-5, reads EPEVTQTPSHQVTQMGQEVILRCVPISNHLYFYWYRQILGQKVEFLVSFYNNEISEKSEIFDDQFSVERPDGSNFTLKIRSTKLEDSAMYFCASSPGQGAPQHFGDGTRLSIL.

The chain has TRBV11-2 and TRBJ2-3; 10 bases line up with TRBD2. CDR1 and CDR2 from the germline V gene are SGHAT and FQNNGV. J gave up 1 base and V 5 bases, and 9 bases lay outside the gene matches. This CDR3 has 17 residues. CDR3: CASSPRATSGGTDTQYF. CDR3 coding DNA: TGTGCCAGCAGCCCGCGAGCTACTAGCGGGGGCACAGATACGCAGTATTTT.

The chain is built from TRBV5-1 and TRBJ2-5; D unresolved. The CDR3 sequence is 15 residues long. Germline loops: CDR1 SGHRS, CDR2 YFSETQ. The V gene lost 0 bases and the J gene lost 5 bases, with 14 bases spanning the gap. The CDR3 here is CASSLVAPSYETQYF. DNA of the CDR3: TGCGCCAGCAGCTTGGTTGCCCCTAGTTATGAGACCCAGTACTTC.

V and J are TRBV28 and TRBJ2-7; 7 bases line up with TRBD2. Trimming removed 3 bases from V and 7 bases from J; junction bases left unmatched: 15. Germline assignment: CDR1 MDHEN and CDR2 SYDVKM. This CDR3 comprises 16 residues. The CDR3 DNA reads TGTGCCAGCAGTTTTAGGTTGAGGGCGGGAGTGGGGGAGCAGTACTTC. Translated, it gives CASSFRLRAGVGEQYF.

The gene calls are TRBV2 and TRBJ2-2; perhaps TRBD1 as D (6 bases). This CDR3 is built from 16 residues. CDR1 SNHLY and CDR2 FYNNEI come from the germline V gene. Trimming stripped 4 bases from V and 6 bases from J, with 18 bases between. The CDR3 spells CASSAGTKWGSGELFF. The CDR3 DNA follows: TGTGCCAGCAGTGCGGGGACAAAGTGGGGTTCCGGGGAGCTGTTTTTT.

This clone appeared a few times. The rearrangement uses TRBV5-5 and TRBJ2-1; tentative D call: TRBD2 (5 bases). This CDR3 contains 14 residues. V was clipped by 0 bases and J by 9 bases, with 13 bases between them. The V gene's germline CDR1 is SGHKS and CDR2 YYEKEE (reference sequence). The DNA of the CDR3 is TGTGCCAGCAGCTTGGGCCCGGAGGCTAGTGAGCAGTTCTTC. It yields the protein CASSLGPEASEQFF.